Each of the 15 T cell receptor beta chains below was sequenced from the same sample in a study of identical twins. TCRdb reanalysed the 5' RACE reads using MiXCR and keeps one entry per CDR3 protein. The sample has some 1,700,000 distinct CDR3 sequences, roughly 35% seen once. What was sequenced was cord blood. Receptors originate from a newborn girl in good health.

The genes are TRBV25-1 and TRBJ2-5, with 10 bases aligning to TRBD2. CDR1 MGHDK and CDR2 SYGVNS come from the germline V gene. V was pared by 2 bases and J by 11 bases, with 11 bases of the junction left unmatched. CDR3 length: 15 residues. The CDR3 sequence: CASSELAGVYNEQYF. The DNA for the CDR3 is TGTGCCAGCAGTGAACTAGCGGGAGTTTACAATGAGCAGTACTTC.

The CDR3: CASNRDRNNYGYTF. The CDR3, as DNA: TGCGCCAGCAACCGGGACAGAAATAACTATGGCTACACCTTC. The chain joins TRBV5-1 to TRBJ1-2; 7 bases map to TRBD1. CDR3 length: 14 residues. V shed 6 bases and J 1 base; nucleotides not matched to a gene: 6. Germline V gene sequence: CDR1 SGHRS, CDR2 YFSETQ.

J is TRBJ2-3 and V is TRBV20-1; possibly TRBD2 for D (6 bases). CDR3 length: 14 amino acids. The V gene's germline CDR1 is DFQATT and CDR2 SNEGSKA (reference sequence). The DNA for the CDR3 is TGCAGCGCTGAGCGGGCTGGAAGCACAGATACGCAGTATTTT. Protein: CSAERAGSTDTQYF.

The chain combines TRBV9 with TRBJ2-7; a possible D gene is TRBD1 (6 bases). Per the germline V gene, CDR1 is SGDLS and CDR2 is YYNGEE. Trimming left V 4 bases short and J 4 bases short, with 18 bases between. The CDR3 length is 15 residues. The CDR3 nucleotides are TGTGCCAGCAGCTTCGGACGGACAGAAAATTACGAGCAGTACTTC. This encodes CASSFGRTENYEQYF.

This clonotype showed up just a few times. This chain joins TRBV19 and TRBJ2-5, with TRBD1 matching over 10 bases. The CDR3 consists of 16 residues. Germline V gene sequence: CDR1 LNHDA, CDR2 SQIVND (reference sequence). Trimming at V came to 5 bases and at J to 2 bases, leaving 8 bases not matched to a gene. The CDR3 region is CASSVLGQGLQETQYF. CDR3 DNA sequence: TGTGCCAGTAGTGTTTTGGGACAGGGGCTGCAAGAGACCCAGTACTTC.

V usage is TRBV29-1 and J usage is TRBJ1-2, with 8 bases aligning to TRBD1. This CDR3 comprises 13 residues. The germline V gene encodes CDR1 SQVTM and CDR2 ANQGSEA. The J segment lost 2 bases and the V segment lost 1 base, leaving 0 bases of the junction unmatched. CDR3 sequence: CSVEAGGNYGYTF. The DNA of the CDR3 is TGCAGCGTTGAAGCAGGGGGCAACTATGGCTACACCTTC.

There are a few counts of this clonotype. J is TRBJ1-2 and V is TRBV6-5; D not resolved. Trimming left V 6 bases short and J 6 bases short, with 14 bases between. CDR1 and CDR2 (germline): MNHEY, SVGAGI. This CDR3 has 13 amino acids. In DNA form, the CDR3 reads TGTGCCAGCAGCACCCGGGCTCCCAATGGCTACACCTTC. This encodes CASSTRAPNGYTF.

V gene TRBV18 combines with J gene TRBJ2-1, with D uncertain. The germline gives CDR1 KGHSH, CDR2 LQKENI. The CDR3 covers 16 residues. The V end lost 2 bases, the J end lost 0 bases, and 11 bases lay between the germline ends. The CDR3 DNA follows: TGTGCCAGCTCACCAGTTCCAGCGAGCTCCTACAATGAGCAGTTCTTC. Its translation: CASSPVPASSYNEQFF. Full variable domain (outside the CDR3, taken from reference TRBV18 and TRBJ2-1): NAGVMQNPRHLVRRRGQEARLRCSPMKGHSHVYWYRQLPEEGLKFMVYLQKENIIDESGMPKERFSAEFPKEGPSILRIQQVVRGDSAAYFCASSPVPASSYNEQFFGPGTRLTVL.

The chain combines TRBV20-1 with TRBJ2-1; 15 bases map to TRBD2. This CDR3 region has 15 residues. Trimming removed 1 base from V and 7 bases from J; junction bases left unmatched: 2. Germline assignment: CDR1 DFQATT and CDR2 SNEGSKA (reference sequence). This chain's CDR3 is CSARVGTSGRNEQFF. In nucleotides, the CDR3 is TGCAGTGCTAGAGTCGGGACTAGCGGGAGGAATGAGCAGTTCTTC.

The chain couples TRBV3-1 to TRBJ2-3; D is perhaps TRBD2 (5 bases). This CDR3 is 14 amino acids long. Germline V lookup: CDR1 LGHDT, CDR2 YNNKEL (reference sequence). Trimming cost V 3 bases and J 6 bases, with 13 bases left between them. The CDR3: CASSQPGFTDTQYF. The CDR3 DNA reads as TGTGCCAGCAGCCAGCCGGGGTTCACGGATACGCAGTATTTT.

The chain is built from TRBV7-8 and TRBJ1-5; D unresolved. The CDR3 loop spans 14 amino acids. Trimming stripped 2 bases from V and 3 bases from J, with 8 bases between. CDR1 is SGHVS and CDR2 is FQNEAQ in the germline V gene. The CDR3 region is CASSLWGYNQPQHF. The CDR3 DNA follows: TGTGCCAGCAGCTTATGGGGATACAATCAGCCCCAGCATTTT.

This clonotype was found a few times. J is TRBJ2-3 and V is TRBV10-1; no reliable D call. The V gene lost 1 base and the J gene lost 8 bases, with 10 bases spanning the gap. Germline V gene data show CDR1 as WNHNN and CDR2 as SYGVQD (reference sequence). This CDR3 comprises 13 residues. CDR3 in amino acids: CASSEFPRGTQYF. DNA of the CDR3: TGCGCCAGCAGTGAGTTCCCTAGAGGTACGCAGTATTTT.

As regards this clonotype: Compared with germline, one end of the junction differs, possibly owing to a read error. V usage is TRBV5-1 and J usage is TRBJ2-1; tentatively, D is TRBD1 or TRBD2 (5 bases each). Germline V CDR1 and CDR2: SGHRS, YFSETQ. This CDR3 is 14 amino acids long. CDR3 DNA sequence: TGCGCCAGCAGCTTGGGTGGGACCTACGATGAGCAGTTCTTC. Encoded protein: CASSLGGTYDEQFF.

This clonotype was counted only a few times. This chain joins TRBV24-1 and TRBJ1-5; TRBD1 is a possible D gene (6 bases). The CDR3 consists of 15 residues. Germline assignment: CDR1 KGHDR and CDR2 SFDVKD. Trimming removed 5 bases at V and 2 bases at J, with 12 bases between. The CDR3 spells CATSATGPGNQPQHF. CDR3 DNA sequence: TGTGCCACCAGTGCAACAGGGCCTGGCAATCAGCCCCAGCATTTT.

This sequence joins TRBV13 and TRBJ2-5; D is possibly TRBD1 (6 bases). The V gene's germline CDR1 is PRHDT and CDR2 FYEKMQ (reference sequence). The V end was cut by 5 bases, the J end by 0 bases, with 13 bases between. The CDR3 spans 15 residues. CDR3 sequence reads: CASSPRGTNQETQYF. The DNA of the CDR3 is TGTGCCAGCAGCCCGAGAGGGACAAACCAAGAGACCCAGTACTTC.